This TCR beta chain comes out of a study of T-cell memory formation after mild COVID-19. MiXCR, applied by TCRdb to the 5' RACE reads, yields one record per CDR3 protein. Of roughly 52,000 distinct CDR3 sequences detected, 8% to 10% appear once; the ten largest clones hold more than 0.95%. CDR1 is SGHKS, CDR2 YYEKEE, per germline (reference sequence). The length of the CDR3 is 14 residues. Deletions cut 4 bases from V and 6 bases from J, with 13 bases between. V gene TRBV5-5 combines with J gene TRBJ2-2, with D perhaps TRBD2 (6 bases). What was sequenced was PBMCs or a T cell subset sorted from them (not recorded which). This clonotype was obtained from a man between 18 and 35 years old who had mild COVID-19 (a few samples of this study predate the infection). Cell type and time point are not known. The CDR3 spells CASSPSGGAGELFF. CDR3 DNA sequence: TGTGCCAGCAGCCCTTCCGGGGGAGCCGGGGAGCTGTTTTTT.